This T cell receptor beta chain was profiled in a study of radiotherapy plus CTLA-4 blockade in lung cancer. Study at large: With 31% of patients having disease control, objective responses were seen in about 18%.

Profiling relied on immunoSEQ multiplex PCR, and the TCRdb table lists in-frame clones only, not all of them. The data hold about 94,000 clones, with roughly 80% observed a single time. As concerns this clone: Its antigen is not identified.

Trimming stripped 5 bases from V and 2 bases from J, with 10 bases between. From germline, CDR1 is SQVTM and CDR2 ANQGSEA. The CDR3 has 13 residues. Alongside CTLA-4 blockade with ipilimumab, patients with chemo-refractory metastatic non-small-cell lung cancer received focal radiation. Whole-study results and caveats: Early blood T cell clone changes and increased post-radiation serum interferon-beta were reportedly the strongest response predictors. Radiotherapy with ipilimumab was followed by blood expansion of tumor-derived clones.

This receptor was identified in a human donor with non-small cell lung cancer that progressed on radiotherapy plus ipilimumab. The sequenced sample was peripheral blood, obtained from a patient treated with radiotherapy plus ipilimumab. This chain links TRBV29-1 with TRBJ1-5, with no clear D. CDR3 loop: CSVKRDGNQPQHF. Here the CDR3 DNA reads TGCAGCGTTAAGCGAGATGGCAATCAGCCCCAGCATTTT.